The subject of this entry is one T cell receptor (beta chain). Antigen unknown. Using immunoSEQ multiplex PCR, the repertoire was profiled, and TCRdb retains in-frame clones only, with some absent. This sample has roughly 1,500,000 clones, with approximately 98% found just once. The sample originates from a study of shared clonotypes between healthy human individuals. Overall study findings and caveats: The represented genetic and exposure-history diversity was limited by the small number of donors.

The study enrolled healthy HIV-negative adults without recent acute infections or vaccinations as donors. Both subsets, CD45RA+ naive and CD45RA-negative memory, were split from the CD4+ cells. The CDR3 length is 16 residues. V lost 1 base to trimming and J lost 4 bases; unmatched junction nucleotides: 4. Germline CDR1 SEHNR, CDR2 FQNEAQ (reference sequence). The sample taken for sequencing was naive CD4+ T cells sorted from blood. As to subset: CD45RA+ positively selected. The chain carries TRBV7-9 and TRBJ2-7; TRBD2 aligns across 13 bases. This receptor was taken from a man aged 25-45 years in good health. CDR3 DNA: TGTGCCAGCAGCTTAGGGACTAGCGGGAGTGGATACGAGCAGTACTTC. Its translation: CASSLGTSGSGYEQYF. Looking up the rest from reference TRBV7-9 and TRBJ2-7 gives the full variable domain: DTGVSQNPRHKITKRGQNVTFRCDPISEHNRLYWYRQTLGQGPEFLTYFQNEAQLEKSRLLSDRFSAERPKGSFSTLEIQRTEQGDSAMYLCASSLGTSGSGYEQYFGPGTRLTVT.